The T cell receptor (beta chain) described here comes from a study of T cells in Graves' hyperthyroidism and ophthalmopathy. Study information: At initial diagnosis, before any treatment had begun, peripheral blood was obtained. Study findings and constraints: Blood samples included most of the expanded thyroid clonotypes exceeding 0.001.

This clonotype was observed many times. Antigen: not known. TCR beta CDR3 regions were amplified from RNA. In the first-round RT-PCR of the TCR CDR3, the HTBI primer set was used. One entry per CDR3 protein results from TCRdb running MiXCR on the multiplex PCR reads. The sample contains 95,000 to 110,000 distinct CDR3 sequences, about a sixth of which appear only once. It was considered stable Graves' hyperthyroidism when ophthalmopathy did not progress within 18 months. The sample was blood. This TCR derives from a woman between 50 and 59 years old with Graves' hyperthyroidism.

CDR3 nucleotides: TGTGCCAGCAGCTCGACAACAGGGGGCGGCTACCACAATGAGCAGTTCTTC. This gives the protein CASSSTTGGGYHNEQFF. The chain is built from TRBV5-8 and TRBJ2-1; 9 bases match TRBD1. The CDR3 has 17 amino acids. With 3 bases clipped from V and 5 bases from J, the junction kept 12 bases outside the gene matches. Per germline, CDR1 SGHTS and CDR2 YDEGEE.